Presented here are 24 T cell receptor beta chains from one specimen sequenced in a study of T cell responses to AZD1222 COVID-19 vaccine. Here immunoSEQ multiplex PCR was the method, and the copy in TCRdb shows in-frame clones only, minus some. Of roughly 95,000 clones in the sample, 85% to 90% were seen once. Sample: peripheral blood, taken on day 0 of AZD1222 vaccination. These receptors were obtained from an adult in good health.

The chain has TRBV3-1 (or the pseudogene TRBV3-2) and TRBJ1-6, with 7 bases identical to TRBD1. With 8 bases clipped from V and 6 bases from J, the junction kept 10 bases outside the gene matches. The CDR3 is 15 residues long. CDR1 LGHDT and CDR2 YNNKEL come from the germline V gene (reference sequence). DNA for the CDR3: TGTGCCAGCCGGGAGGGGGCTAGGGGTAATTCACCCCTCCACTTT. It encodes CASREGARGNSPLHF.

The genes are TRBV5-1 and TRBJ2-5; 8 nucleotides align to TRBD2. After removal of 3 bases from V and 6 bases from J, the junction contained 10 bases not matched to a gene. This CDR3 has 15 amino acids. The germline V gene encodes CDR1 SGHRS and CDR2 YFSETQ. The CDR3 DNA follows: TGCGCCAGCAGCTCGGGGGGAGCGGGAGAAAAGACCCAGTACTTC. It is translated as CASSSGGAGEKTQYF.

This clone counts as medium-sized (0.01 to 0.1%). As DNA, the CDR3 is TGTGCCAGCAGTGAGATGGGACAGGTGGCCGAGCAGTACTTC. The encoded protein is CASSEMGQVAEQYF. The chain recombines TRBV6-1 with TRBJ2-7; the match to TRBD1 covers 8 bases. The CDR3 extends over 14 amino acids. V lost 3 bases and J lost 6; bases outside the gene matches: 7. CDR1 is MNHNS and CDR2 is SASEGT in the germline V gene.

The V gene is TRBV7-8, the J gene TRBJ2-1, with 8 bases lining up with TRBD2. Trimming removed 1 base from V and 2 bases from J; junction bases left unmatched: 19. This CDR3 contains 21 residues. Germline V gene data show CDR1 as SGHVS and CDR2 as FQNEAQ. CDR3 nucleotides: TGTGCCAGCAGCTTAGGACGACTGGGCGGGAGGTCGACGGTTCCCTACAATGAGCAGTTCTTC. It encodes CASSLGRLGGRSTVPYNEQFF.

CDR3 in DNA: TGCGCCAGCAGCCAAAGATGGGCTAGCGGGAGGCAACAAGAGACCCAGTACTTC. It is translated as CASSQRWASGRQQETQYF. The V gene is TRBV4-1, the J gene TRBJ2-5; 11 nucleotides agree with TRBD2. CDR3 length: 18 residues. Per germline, CDR1 MGHRA and CDR2 YSYEKL. Losses at the gene ends were 2 bases for V and 2 bases for J; bases not matched to a gene: 10.

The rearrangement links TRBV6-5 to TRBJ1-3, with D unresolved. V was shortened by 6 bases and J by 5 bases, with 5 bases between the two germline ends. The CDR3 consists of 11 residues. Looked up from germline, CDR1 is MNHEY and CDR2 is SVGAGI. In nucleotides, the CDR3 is TGTGCCAGCAGGTACAGAAACACCATATATTTT. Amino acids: CASRYRNTIYF.

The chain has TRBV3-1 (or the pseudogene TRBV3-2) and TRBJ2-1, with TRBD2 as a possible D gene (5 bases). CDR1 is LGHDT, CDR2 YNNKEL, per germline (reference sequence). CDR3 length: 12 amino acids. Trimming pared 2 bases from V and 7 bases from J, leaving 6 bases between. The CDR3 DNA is TGTGCCAGCAGCCAAACTAGAAATGAGCAGTTCTTC. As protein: CASSQTRNEQFF.

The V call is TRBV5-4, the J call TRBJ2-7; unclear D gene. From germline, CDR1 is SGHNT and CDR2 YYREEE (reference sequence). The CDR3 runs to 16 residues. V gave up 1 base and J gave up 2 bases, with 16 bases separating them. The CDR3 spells CASSLTSRTATYEQYF. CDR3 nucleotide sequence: TGTGCCAGCAGCTTGACCTCGAGAACAGCAACCTACGAGCAGTACTTC.

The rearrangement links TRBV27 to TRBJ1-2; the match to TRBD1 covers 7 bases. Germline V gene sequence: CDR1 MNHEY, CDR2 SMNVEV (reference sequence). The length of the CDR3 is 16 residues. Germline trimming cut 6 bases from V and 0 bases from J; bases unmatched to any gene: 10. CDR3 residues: CASSRRQGQANYGYTF. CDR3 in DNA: TGTGCCAGCAGCCGAAGACAGGGCCAAGCTAACTATGGCTACACCTTC.

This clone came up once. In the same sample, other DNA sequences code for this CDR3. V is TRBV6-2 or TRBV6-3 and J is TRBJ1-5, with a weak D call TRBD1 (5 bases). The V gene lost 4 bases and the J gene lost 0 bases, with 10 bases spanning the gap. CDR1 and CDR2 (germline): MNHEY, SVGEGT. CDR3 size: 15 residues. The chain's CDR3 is CASSWGTDSNQPQHF. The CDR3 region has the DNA TGTGCCAGCAGTTGGGGGACGGATAGCAATCAGCCCCAGCATTTT.

Here the CDR3 reads CASTIMGGSNQPQHF. CDR3 DNA: TGTGCCAGCACCATCATGGGTGGGAGCAATCAGCCCCAGCATTTT. This chain connects TRBV6-5 to TRBJ1-5; D unresolved. There are 15 residues in the CDR3. With 7 bases removed from V and 1 base from J, the gap between germline ends came to 14 bases. Germline V gene lookup returns CDR1 MNHEY and CDR2 SVGAGI.

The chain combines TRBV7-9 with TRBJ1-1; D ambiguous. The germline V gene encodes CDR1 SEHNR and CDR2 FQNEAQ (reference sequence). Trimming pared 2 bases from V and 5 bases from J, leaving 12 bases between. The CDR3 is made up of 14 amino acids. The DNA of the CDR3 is TGTGCCAGCAGCTTATGGAGTGAGGTGACTGAAGCTTTCTTT. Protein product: CASSLWSEVTEAFF.

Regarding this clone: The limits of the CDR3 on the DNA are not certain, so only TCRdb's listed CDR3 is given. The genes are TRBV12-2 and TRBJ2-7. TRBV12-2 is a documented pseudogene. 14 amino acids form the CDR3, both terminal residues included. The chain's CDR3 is CASPVGYRCYEQYF.

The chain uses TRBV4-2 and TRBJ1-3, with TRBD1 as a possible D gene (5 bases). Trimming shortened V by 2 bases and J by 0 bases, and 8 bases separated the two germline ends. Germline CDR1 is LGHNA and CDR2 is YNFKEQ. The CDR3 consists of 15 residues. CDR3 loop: CASSQRDRSGNTIYF. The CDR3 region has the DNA TGTGCCAGCAGCCAACGGGACCGCTCTGGAAACACCATATATTTT.

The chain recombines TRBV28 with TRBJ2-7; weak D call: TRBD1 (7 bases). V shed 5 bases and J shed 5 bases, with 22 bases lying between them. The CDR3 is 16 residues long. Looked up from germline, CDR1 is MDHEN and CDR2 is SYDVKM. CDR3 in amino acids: CASSLGPTGRKDEQYF. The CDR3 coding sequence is TGTGCCAGCAGTCTAGGCCCGACAGGGAGGAAGGACGAGCAGTACTTC.

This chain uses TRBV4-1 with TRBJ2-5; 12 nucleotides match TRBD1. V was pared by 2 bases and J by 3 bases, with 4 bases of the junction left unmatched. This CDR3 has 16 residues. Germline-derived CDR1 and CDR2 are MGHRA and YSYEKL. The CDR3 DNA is TGCGCCAGCAGCCAATTAGGGACAGGGGGCGAAGAGACCCAGTACTTC. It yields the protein CASSQLGTGGEETQYF.

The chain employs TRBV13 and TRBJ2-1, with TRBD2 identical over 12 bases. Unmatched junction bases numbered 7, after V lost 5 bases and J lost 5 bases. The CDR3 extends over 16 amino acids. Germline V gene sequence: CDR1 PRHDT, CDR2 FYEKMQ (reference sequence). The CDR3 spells CASSGRLAGADNEQFF. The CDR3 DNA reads TGTGCCAGCAGCGGTAGACTAGCGGGAGCCGACAATGAGCAGTTCTTC.

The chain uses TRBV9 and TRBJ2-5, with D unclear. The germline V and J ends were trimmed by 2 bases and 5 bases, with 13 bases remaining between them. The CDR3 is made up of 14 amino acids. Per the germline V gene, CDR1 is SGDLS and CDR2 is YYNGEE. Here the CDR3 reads CASSVGGFGETQYF. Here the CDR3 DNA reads TGTGCCAGCAGCGTTGGCGGTTTTGGCGAGACCCAGTACTTC.

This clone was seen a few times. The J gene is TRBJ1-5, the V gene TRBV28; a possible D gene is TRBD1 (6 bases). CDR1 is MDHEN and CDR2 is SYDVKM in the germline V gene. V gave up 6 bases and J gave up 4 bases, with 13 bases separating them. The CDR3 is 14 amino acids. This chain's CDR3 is CASRVRQENQPQHF. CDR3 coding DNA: TGTGCCAGCAGAGTTCGACAGGAAAATCAGCCCCAGCATTTT.

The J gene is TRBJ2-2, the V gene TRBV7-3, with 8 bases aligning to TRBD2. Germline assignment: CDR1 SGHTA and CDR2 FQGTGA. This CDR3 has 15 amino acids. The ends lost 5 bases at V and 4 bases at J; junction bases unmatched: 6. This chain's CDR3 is CASSPAGGGTGELFF. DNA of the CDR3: TGTGCCAGCAGCCCCGCCGGGGGGGGCACCGGGGAGCTGTTTTTT.

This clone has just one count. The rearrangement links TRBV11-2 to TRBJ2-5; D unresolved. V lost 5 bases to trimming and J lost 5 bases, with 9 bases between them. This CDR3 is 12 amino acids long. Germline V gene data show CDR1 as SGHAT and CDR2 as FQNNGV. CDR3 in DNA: TGTGCCAGCAGCCGAGCTATTGAGACCCAGTACTTC. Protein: CASSRAIETQYF.

The CDR3 nucleotides are TGTGCCAGCAGATGGCCGGGACAGGGTACAGATACGCAGTATTTT. Protein sequence: CASRWPGQGTDTQYF. This sequence joins TRBV27 and TRBJ2-3, with 9 bases fitting TRBD1. V lost 6 bases to trimming and J lost 3 bases; unmatched junction nucleotides: 7. The CDR3 length is 15 residues. The germline CDR1 and CDR2 sequences are MNHEY and SMNVEV (reference sequence).

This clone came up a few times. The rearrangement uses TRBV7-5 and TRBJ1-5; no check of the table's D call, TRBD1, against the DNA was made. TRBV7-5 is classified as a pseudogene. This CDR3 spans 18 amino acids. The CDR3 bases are TGTGCCAGAAGCTTAAGGTCAGGGGAATGTTATAGCAATCAGCCCCAGCATTTT. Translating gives CARSLRSGECYSNQPQHF.

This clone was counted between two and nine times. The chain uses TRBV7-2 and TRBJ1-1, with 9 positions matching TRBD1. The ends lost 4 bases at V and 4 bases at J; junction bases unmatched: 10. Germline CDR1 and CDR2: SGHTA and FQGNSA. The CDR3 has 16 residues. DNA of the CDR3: TGTGCCAGCAGCTCACCCGACAGGGGGAGAGGCACTGAAGCTTTCTTT. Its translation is CASSSPDRGRGTEAFF.